This T cell receptor (beta chain) comes out of a study of CD8+ T cells in alopecia areata. Worth noting for this clone: Its antigen is unknown.

V gave up 9 bases and J gave up 4 bases, with 19 bases separating them. CDR3 length equals 15 residues. Germline V lookup: CDR1 LGHNT, CDR2 FRNRAP. Investigators sorted PBMCs to obtain both CD4+ and CD8+ T cells. Study-level points and caveats: Scalp repertoires also include resident alphabeta T cells from normal skin. Clonality exceeded that of normal scalp in lesional scalp, most notably in alopecia totalis/universalis. Unlike in mice, where it was clearer, TCR sharing across patients was less clear, possibly HLA-related.

Once RNA had been extracted, it was reverse transcribed into cDNA to act as the sequencing template. Assay: immunoSEQ multiplex PCR; the TCRdb copy retains only in-frame clones and omits some. This sample has some 110,000 clones; roughly 68% occur once, and the top ten carry around 2.8%. The receptor was derived from a human donor in good health. Sequencing was carried out using CD4+ T cells sorted from blood. This chain connects TRBV12-5 to TRBJ2-1; D perhaps matches TRBD1 (8 bases). The CDR3: CASGGTGWGYNEQFF. The CDR3 coding sequence is TGTGCTAGCGGGGGGACAGGCTGGGGATACAATGAGCAGTTCTTC. The variable domain in full, with the rest retrieved from reference TRBV12-5 and TRBJ2-1, is DARVTQTPRHKVTEMGQEVTMRCQPILGHNTVFWYRQTMMQGLELLAYFRNRAPLDDSGMPKDRFSAEMPDATLATLKIQPSEPRDSAVYFCASGGTGWGYNEQFFGPGTRLTVL.